The clone carrying this T cell receptor beta chain was detected only a few times. This sample stems from a study of blood T cell repertoires in COVID-19. Measured with immunoSEQ multiplex PCR; TCRdb has only the in-frame clones, and not every one. The sample holds a few hundred thousand clones, 70% to 90% seen once. With 8 bases removed from V and 2 bases from J, the gap between germline ends came to 11 bases. The CDR3 length is 13 residues. The germline CDR1 and CDR2 sequences are MNHEY and SMNVEV (reference sequence). The sequenced sample consisted of peripheral blood. V usage is TRBV27 and J usage is TRBJ2-3; no reliable D call. The source of this sequence is a man between 18 and 29 years old with active or convalescent COVID-19. In nucleotides, the CDR3 is TGTGCCAGCGGGCATTCAATCACAGATACGCAGTATTTT. It encodes CASGHSITDTQYF.